The T cell receptor beta chain described here comes from a study of beta chain features in type 1 diabetes (dated by TCRdb to the late 2010s). About the investigation overall: Patients and healthy donors did not differ in mean age, gender distribution, total cell number or subset yield. The study compared the TCRB repertoires of sorted circulating CD4+ T cell subsets in recently diagnosed type 1 diabetes patients with those in matched healthy donors. A total of 107,917,701 sorted cells were examined across all samples, and the number of cells per subset was strongly correlated with RNA yield. Whereas all 28 donors provided naive and central memory subsets, regulatory and stem cell-like memory subsets were isolated from just 8 patients and roughly eight healthy donors. The paper's findings and limits, for the study overall: At VDJ recombination sites, patients with type 1 diabetes made fewer insertions and deleted more nucleotides, a pattern implying thymic rearrangement abnormalities. Shorter templates might be favored by PCR, yet because patient and control samples were amplified and corrected together, any such skew would affect both groups equally. Because small numbers of individuals were included in the HLA sub-analyses, any influence of HLA type on TCRB rearrangement was left unresolved. A moderate but significant shortening of TCRB CDR3 length was observed in type 1 diabetes patients in all four CD4+ subsets. Naive, central memory and regulatory TCRB repertoires appeared to be more similar among patients than among healthy donors. Because cDNA was sequenced instead of genomic DNA, activated cells with high expression could be over-represented, although the groups did not differ in activation or CD3 levels.

This clone has only a few counts. Its antigen is still unknown. Per-nucleotide qualities are absent, and no much larger clonotype sits a single base away. Via the germline V gene, CDR1 is SGHAT and CDR2 FQNNGV. The CDR3 spans 15 residues, from the cysteine through the phenylalanine. Only CDR3 DNA remains: 45 bases, in frame from the first base. V is cut back by 4 bases and J by 2 bases, with 8 bases in the junction unmatched. All of the isolated RNA was reverse transcribed with the High Capacity cDNA Reverse Transcription Kit, so expressed TCRB transcripts were sequenced. Naive, central memory and regulatory T cell samples underwent deep immunoSEQ sequencing, averaging roughly 3.4 million total reads per sample. Sorted cells were lysed in RLT buffer and RNA was extracted with DNase-treated RNeasy Micro or Mini kits, depending on cell number. To prevent cross-contamination, every cell subset was processed on its own, while patient and healthy donor samples were processed together. Using the immunoSEQ multiplex PCR, TCRB sequences were amplified from cDNA into 87-bp fragments spanning the CDR3 region. The amplicons were sequenced using the Illumina HiSeq platform. The paper's processing steps were these. PCR bias was computationally corrected using synthetic template baselines, reads within Hamming distance 2 were collapsed, and singletons that could not be merged were discarded. Reads were aligned against IMGT to assign V, D and J genes, CDR3 length and insertions or deletions at six rearrangement sites. Within each subset, clonotype counts were normalized to the number of sorted cells before true diversity and Gini coefficients were calculated with the tcR R package. The overlap coefficient, calculated on TCRB nucleotide sequences, was used to quantify repertoire sharing. As a proxy for the pre-selection repertoire, out-of-frame TCRB sequences from naive cells were analyzed. TCRdb limited this immuneACCESS table to in-frame rearrangements with V and J called. A share of clones is missing; checked studies link under half to unresolved V genes, and the rest is unexplained. The D gene and trimming were derived from the DNA, and the V and J assignments and clone size from that table. Present in this sample are 280,000 or so clones, about 15% of which were seen just once. About 0.014% of the sample is taken by the ten largest.

From each donor, a single peripheral blood sample of approximately 120 mL on average was drawn into heparinised tubes. Using a panel that included CD45RO, CCR7, CD25, CD127, CD95 and CD27, naive, central memory, regulatory and stem cell-like memory CD4+ T cells were sorted on a BD FACSAria II. A purity above 98% was achieved for all sorted populations. PBMCs were isolated immediately by Lymphoprep density gradient centrifugation and stained directly without culture. To minimize batch effects, samples were stained and sorted in pairs, one healthy donor with one patient per experiment. This sequence uses TRBV11-2 and TRBJ2-7, and 7 junction bases match TRBD1. The TCR was taken from a man aged 18 to 30 with type 1 diabetes. Sequences were obtained from naive CD4+ T cells from blood. The intended sense of this specimen's cell subset or site label: true naive CD4+ T cells. The CDR3 region: CASSSDRAPPYEQYF. The DNA sequence is TGTGCCAGCAGCTCTGACAGGGCCCCCCCCTACGAGCAGTACTTC.